The sequence of this T cell receptor beta chain was determined in a study of T cells in Graves' hyperthyroidism and ophthalmopathy. Study-level points and caveats: Most thyroid clonotypes expanded above 0.001 were also detected in blood. A model of 13 V-J features distinguished ophthalmopathy from stable hyperthyroidism.

Researchers amplified the TCR beta CDR3 regions from RNA transcripts. A first-round RT-PCR of the TCR CDR3 used the HTBI primer set. Each CDR3 protein is one row after TCRdb ran MiXCR on the multiplex PCR reads. The data contain almost 600,000 distinct CDR3 sequences, around 42% of them singletons. Worth noting for this clonotype: Its antigen is still unknown.

The CDR3 has 14 residues. The V and J ends lost 6 bases and 1 base respectively, with 12 bases between them. Looked up from germline, CDR1 is SGHVS and CDR2 is FNYEAQ. The chain recombines TRBV7-6 with TRBJ2-5; D gene unclear. The specimen was peripheral blood or thyroid tissue (not recorded which). The TCR was taken from a young woman with Graves' hyperthyroidism. CDR3 coding DNA: TGTGCCAGCAGTGGCAGTACATTCCAAGAGACCCAGTACTTC. It is translated as CASSGSTFQETQYF.